The 32 T cell receptor beta chains below come from one sample, sequenced in a study of CD8 T cells in Susac syndrome. Reverse transcription of 0.5 to 1 ug RNA was performed with random hexamers. TCRdb recomputed calls from the immunoSEQ multiplex PCR reads with MiXCR, one row per CDR3 protein. The sample includes more than 150,000 distinct CDR3 sequences, 90% to 95% seen only once; the top ten take approximately 0.082%. The sequenced material came from CD4+ T cells from PBMCs. The receptors originated from a human donor in good health.

V gene TRBV7-9 combines with J gene TRBJ2-1; 7 bases agree with TRBD2. The trim removed 8 bases at V and 8 bases at J, leaving 6 bases unmatched. CDR1 SEHNR and CDR2 FQNEAQ come from the germline V gene (reference sequence). The CDR3 has 12 amino acids. The CDR3 DNA sequence: TGTGCCAGCGTTCGACGGGGGGATGAGCAGTTCTTC. This gives the protein CASVRRGDEQFF.

This clonotype was recorded only once. This sequence joins TRBV5-1 and TRBJ1-3, with D possibly being TRBD1 (6 bases). The CDR3 covers 15 residues. Germline V gene sequence: CDR1 SGHRS, CDR2 YFSETQ. Deletions cut 3 bases from V and 1 base from J, with 11 bases between. CDR3 residues: CASSSPGTSGNTIYF. CDR3 coding DNA: TGCGCCAGCAGCTCCCCAGGGACATCTGGAAACACCATATATTTT.

A single count supports this clonotype. V and J are TRBV18 and TRBJ1-2, with no clear D. Per germline, CDR1 KGHSH and CDR2 LQKENI. The V end was cut by 4 bases, the J end by 3 bases, with 9 bases between. The CDR3 loop spans 13 amino acids. The CDR3, as DNA: TGTGCCAGCTCACAGGACGTCGACTATGGCTACACCTTC. This sequence encodes CASSQDVDYGYTF. The variable domain in full, with the rest retrieved from reference TRBV18 and TRBJ1-2, is NAGVMQNPRHLVRRRGQEARLRCSPMKGHSHVYWYRQLPEEGLKFMVYLQKENIIDESGMPKERFSAEFPKEGPSILRIQQVVRGDSAAYFCASSQDVDYGYTFGSGTRLTVV.

This chain links TRBV7-2 with TRBJ2-3; D may be TRBD2 (6 bases). V was shortened by 5 bases and J by 2 bases, with 14 bases between the two germline ends. In germline, CDR1 is SGHTA, CDR2 FQGNSA. The CDR3 has 15 residues. The CDR3 nucleotides read TGTGCCAGCAGCCGGGAGTACCGGTTCACAGATACGCAGTATTTT. Translation: CASSREYRFTDTQYF.

The rearrangement links TRBV10-3 to TRBJ2-3, with TRBD1 identical over 7 bases. CDR3 length: 16 residues. CDR1 and CDR2 (germline): ENHRY, SYGVKD. V gave up 4 bases and J gave up 6 bases; unmatched junction bases: 13. The CDR3 region has the DNA TGTGCCATCAGTGGAGTTGGGACAGACGATCAGGATACGCAGTATTTT. Translating it yields CAISGVGTDDQDTQYF.

The sample holds a few counts of this clonotype. The J gene is TRBJ2-7, the V gene TRBV12-5; D gene ambiguous. The germline V and J ends were trimmed by 7 bases and 3 bases, with 10 bases remaining between them. The CDR3 covers 12 residues. Germline V gives CDR1 LGHNT, CDR2 FRNRAP. In DNA form, the CDR3 reads TGTGCTAGTGCCGGTAGGCTCTACGAGCAGTACTTC. Amino acid sequence: CASAGRLYEQYF.

The chain has TRBV3-1 and TRBJ1-2, with D possibly TRBD1 on 5 matching bases. V lost 2 bases and J 3 bases, leaving 7 bases between the germline ends. The CDR3 length is 13 residues. CDR1 LGHDT and CDR2 YNNKEL come from the germline V gene (reference sequence). The CDR3 DNA reads TGTGCCAGCAGCCAAACAGGATACTATGGCTACACCTTC. As protein: CASSQTGYYGYTF.

The chain links TRBV7-9 to TRBJ1-1; the D gene is possibly TRBD1 (6 bases). CDR1 SEHNR and CDR2 FQNEAQ come from the germline V gene (reference sequence). The CDR3 is made up of 15 amino acids. Deletions cut 8 bases from V and 1 base from J, with 17 bases between. CDR3 in amino acids: CASRPGALSNTEAFF. The CDR3 DNA follows: TGTGCCAGCCGACCGGGGGCCCTTTCGAACACTGAAGCTTTCTTT.

This rearrangement joins TRBV20-1 to TRBJ1-5; D not resolved. This CDR3 comprises 13 residues. Germline CDR1 DFQATT, CDR2 SNEGSKA (reference sequence). V lost 1 base to trimming and J lost 5 bases, with 9 bases between them. The CDR3 region has the DNA TGCAGTGCTAGAGTAGGGATCGATCAGCCCCAGCATTTT. Its translation is CSARVGIDQPQHF.

This chain uses TRBV28 with TRBJ2-5; D may be TRBD2 (5 bases). Trimming left V 5 bases short and J 0 bases short, with 10 bases between. The CDR3 sequence is 14 residues long. Germline V CDR1 and CDR2: MDHEN, SYDVKM. The CDR3 bases are TGTGCCAGCAGTATCCCGGGGTACCAAGAGACCCAGTACTTC. This sequence encodes CASSIPGYQETQYF.

The chain joins TRBV3-1 to TRBJ2-2, with 10 bases that match TRBD1. The CDR3 loop spans 16 amino acids. V lost 4 bases to trimming and J lost 4 bases; unmatched junction nucleotides: 6. The V gene's germline CDR1 is LGHDT and CDR2 YNNKEL (reference sequence). The CDR3: CASSPRTGGSTGELFF. DNA for the CDR3: TGTGCCAGCAGCCCTCGGACAGGGGGGAGCACCGGGGAGCTGTTTTTT. Using reference TRBV3-1 and TRBJ2-2 for the parts outside the CDR3, the full variable domain is DTAVSQTPKYLVTQMGNDKSIKCEQNLGHDTMYWYKQDSKKFLKIMFSYNNKELIINETVPNRFSPKSPDKAHLNLHINSLELGDSAVYFCASSPRTGGSTGELFFGEGSRLTVL.

This clonotype was seen a single time. The chain is built from TRBV30 and TRBJ2-7; a possible D gene is TRBD2 (6 bases). V was shortened by 3 bases and J by 1 base, with 10 bases between the two germline ends. From germline, CDR1 is GTSNPN and CDR2 SVGIG (reference sequence). The CDR3 totals 13 residues. The CDR3 sequence: CAWRRDVSYEQYF. The CDR3, as DNA: TGTGCCTGGAGGCGGGACGTATCCTACGAGCAGTACTTC.

The chain recombines TRBV28 with TRBJ2-7, with TRBD2 matching 10 bases. J lost 7 bases, V lost 2 bases, and 20 bases had no gene match. The CDR3 spans 19 residues. CDR1 and CDR2 (germline): MDHEN, SYDVKM. The CDR3 here is CASSLGGYGLAGVLGEQYF. CDR3 nucleotides: TGTGCCAGCAGTTTAGGAGGGTATGGGCTAGCGGGAGTATTAGGGGAGCAGTACTTC.

The rearrangement links TRBV6-6 to TRBJ2-1; tentative D call: TRBD2 (6 bases). The CDR3 loop spans 14 amino acids. CDR1 is MNHNY, CDR2 SVGAGI, per germline (reference sequence). Trimming removed 8 bases at V and 7 bases at J, with 18 bases between. CDR3 region: CASSPNGRGNEQFF. The CDR3 DNA sequence: TGTGCCAGCTCCCCTAACGGGAGAGGGAATGAGCAGTTCTTC.

The V gene is TRBV29-1, the J gene TRBJ2-5, with TRBD1 matching 10 bases. CDR3 length: 14 amino acids. The trim removed 6 bases at V and 7 bases at J, leaving 11 bases unmatched. Germline values: CDR1 SQVTM, CDR2 ANQGSEA. As DNA, the CDR3 is TGCAGCGTGGATCCTTGGACAGGGGGGGTGACCCAGTACTTC. It yields the protein CSVDPWTGGVTQYF.

This clonotype was observed once. The chain carries TRBV2 and TRBJ2-3; D is ambiguous. The germline V and J ends were trimmed by 7 bases and 2 bases, with 10 bases remaining between them. This CDR3 comprises 13 residues. Germline CDR1 SNHLY, CDR2 FYNNEI. The CDR3 reads CASKVQYTDTQYF. CDR3 in DNA: TGTGCCAGCAAGGTCCAGTACACAGATACGCAGTATTTT.

This rearrangement joins TRBV20-1 to TRBJ1-2; D is possibly TRBD1 (5 bases). Germline-derived CDR1 and CDR2 are DFQATT and SNEGSKA (reference sequence). V was trimmed by 5 bases and J by 7 bases, leaving 20 bases between them. This CDR3 comprises 14 residues. The CDR3: CSAVHPIRDRGYTF. DNA of the CDR3: TGCAGTGCTGTCCACCCCATCCGGGACCGTGGCTACACCTTC.

The chain links TRBV29-1 to TRBJ2-3; no definite D call. CDR1 and CDR2 (germline): SQVTM, ANQGSEA. V lost 4 bases to trimming and J lost 5 bases, with 13 bases between them. This CDR3 has 13 residues. The CDR3 DNA is TGCAGCGTTGCGGAAGGGTCCAGAGATACGCAGTATTTT. It codes for CSVAEGSRDTQYF.

The chain combines TRBV7-3 with TRBJ2-1; D is uncertain. The CDR3 extends over 15 amino acids. V lost 1 base to trimming and J lost 0 bases, with 7 bases between them. Looked up from germline, CDR1 is SGHTA and CDR2 is FQGTGA. CDR3 coding DNA: TGTGCCAGCAGCTTAAACCCCGGCTCCTACAATGAGCAGTTCTTC. It yields the protein CASSLNPGSYNEQFF.

This chain links TRBV6-2 or TRBV6-3 with TRBJ1-5; D is unresolved. This CDR3 has 14 residues. Germline V CDR1 and CDR2: MNHEY, SVGEGT. Trimming left V 5 bases short and J 7 bases short, with 15 bases between. CDR3 DNA: TGTGCCAGCAGTAAGTTTCCCCCTACCCAGCCCCAGCATTTT. Protein: CASSKFPPTQPQHF.

The chain joins TRBV9 to TRBJ2-1; TRBD1 agrees at 8 bases. Per germline, CDR1 SGDLS and CDR2 YYNGEE. After removal of 5 bases from V and 9 bases from J, the junction contained 16 bases not matched to a gene. The CDR3 contains 16 residues. CDR3 nucleotide sequence: TGTGCCAGCAGTAGAGAACCGGGACAGGCGTTCCGTGAGCAGTTCTTC. It codes for CASSREPGQAFREQFF.

The rearrangement joins TRBV14 to TRBJ2-7; D is uncertain. The CDR3 is made up of 14 amino acids. The germline V gene has CDR1 SGHDN and CDR2 FVKESK. Trimming removed 0 bases from V and 3 bases from J, with 9 bases in between. In DNA form, the CDR3 reads TGTGCCAGCAGCCAAGATCCAGGAAACTACGAGCAGTACTTC. Protein sequence: CASSQDPGNYEQYF.

This chain connects TRBV10-3 to TRBJ2-4, with D unresolved. CDR3 length: 14 residues. V shed 4 bases and J shed 3 bases, with 10 bases lying between them. Germline assignment: CDR1 ENHRY and CDR2 SYGVKD. CDR3 loop: CAISGPPGKNIQYF. CDR3 nucleotide sequence: TGTGCCATCAGTGGCCCTCCGGGCAAAAACATTCAGTACTTC.

The CDR3 DNA reads TGTGCCAGCAGCCCCAGGGACAGCCGAGCCTACAATGAGCAGTTCTTC. This translates into CASSPRDSRAYNEQFF. V and J are TRBV7-9 and TRBJ2-1, with 7 bases identical to TRBD1. Unmatched junction bases numbered 9, after V lost 5 bases and J lost 2 bases. This CDR3 region has 16 residues. Germline V gives CDR1 SEHNR, CDR2 FQNEAQ (reference sequence).

This rearrangement joins TRBV7-2 to TRBJ2-7; 7 positions agree with TRBD1. CDR1 SGHTA and CDR2 FQGNSA come from the germline V gene. The V and J ends lost 9 bases and 2 bases, in that order; junction bases with no gene match: 10. This CDR3 contains 14 residues. In DNA, the CDR3 is TGTGCCAGTGGACAGGCCCCAGGAACCTACGAGCAGTACTTC. Translation gives CASGQAPGTYEQYF.

This clonotype came up once. The CDR3 DNA reads TGTGCCAGTGGCTACCAGGGTGGCAATCAGCCCCAGCATTTT. It specifies CASGYQGGNQPQHF. This chain joins TRBV19 and TRBJ1-5; the D gene is possibly TRBD1 (5 bases). The CDR3 loop spans 14 amino acids. CDR1 is LNHDA and CDR2 is SQIVND in the germline V gene (reference sequence). V dropped 8 bases and J dropped 2 bases, with 13 bases sitting between them.

The rearrangement links TRBV7-9 to TRBJ1-2; D is unclear. V was shortened by 3 bases and J by 5 bases, with 10 bases between the two germline ends. There are 13 residues in the CDR3. Germline-derived CDR1 and CDR2 are SEHNR and FQNEAQ (reference sequence). CDR3 bases: TGTGCCAGCAGCTTTTGGGAGCTTTATGGCTACACCTTC. This sequence encodes CASSFWELYGYTF.

The chain combines TRBV30 with TRBJ2-1; no reliable D call. Germline CDR1 GTSNPN, CDR2 SVGIG (reference sequence). The CDR3 is made up of 12 amino acids. Trimming took off 2 bases at V and 12 bases at J, with 14 bases between the two ends. The CDR3 loop is CAWSTHLGGQFF. The DNA for the CDR3 is TGTGCCTGGAGTACCCACCTGGGTGGGCAGTTCTTC.

This chain links TRBV13 with TRBJ1-5; D not resolved. CDR1 and CDR2 from the germline V gene are PRHDT and FYEKMQ (reference sequence). This CDR3 is 14 amino acids long. V was cut by 5 bases and J by 3 bases, with 11 bases left in between. In DNA, the CDR3 is TGTGCCAGCAGCAAAAGACACCTCAATCAGCCCCAGCATTTT. Translated, it gives CASSKRHLNQPQHF.

This chain joins TRBV21-1 and TRBJ2-7. TRBV21-1 represents a pseudogene. This CDR3 is 11 amino acids long. The CDR3 sequence: CASFSRYEQYF. CDR3 nucleotide sequence: TGTGCCAGCTTCAGCCGCTACGAGCAGTACTTC.

There are a few counts of this clonotype. The V call is TRBV6-5, the J call TRBJ2-6, with D unclear. The CDR3 length is 15 residues. Per the germline V gene, CDR1 is MNHEY and CDR2 is SVGAGI. Trimming left V 2 bases short and J 1 base short, with 6 bases between. The CDR3 protein is CASSYKGSGANVLTF. In DNA form, the CDR3 reads TGTGCCAGCAGTTACAAGGGTTCTGGGGCCAACGTCCTGACTTTC.

In this sample, this clonotype turned up once. V gene TRBV29-1 combines with J gene TRBJ1-1, with D uncertain. In germline, CDR1 is SQVTM, CDR2 ANQGSEA. CDR3 length: 12 amino acids. Trimming left V 0 bases short and J 2 bases short, with 4 bases between. For the CDR3, the DNA is TGCAGCGTTGAAGAGGGAAACACTGAAGCTTTCTTT. Translated, it gives CSVEEGNTEAFF.